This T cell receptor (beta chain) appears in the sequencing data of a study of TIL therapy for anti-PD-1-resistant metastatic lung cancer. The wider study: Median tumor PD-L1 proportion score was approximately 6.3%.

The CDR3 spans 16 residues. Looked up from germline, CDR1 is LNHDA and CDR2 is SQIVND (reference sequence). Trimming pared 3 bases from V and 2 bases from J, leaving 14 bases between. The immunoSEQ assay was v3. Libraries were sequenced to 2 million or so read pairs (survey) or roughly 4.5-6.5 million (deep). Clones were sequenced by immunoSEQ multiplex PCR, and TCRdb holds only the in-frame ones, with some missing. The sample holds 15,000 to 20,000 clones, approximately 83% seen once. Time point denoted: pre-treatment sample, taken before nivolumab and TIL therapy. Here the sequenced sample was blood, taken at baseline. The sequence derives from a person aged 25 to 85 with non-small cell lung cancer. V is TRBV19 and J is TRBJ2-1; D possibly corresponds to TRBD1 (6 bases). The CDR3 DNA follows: TGTGCCAGTAGTATCGCGTCACAGGGACCCTACAATGAGCAGTTCTTC. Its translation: CASSIASQGPYNEQFF.